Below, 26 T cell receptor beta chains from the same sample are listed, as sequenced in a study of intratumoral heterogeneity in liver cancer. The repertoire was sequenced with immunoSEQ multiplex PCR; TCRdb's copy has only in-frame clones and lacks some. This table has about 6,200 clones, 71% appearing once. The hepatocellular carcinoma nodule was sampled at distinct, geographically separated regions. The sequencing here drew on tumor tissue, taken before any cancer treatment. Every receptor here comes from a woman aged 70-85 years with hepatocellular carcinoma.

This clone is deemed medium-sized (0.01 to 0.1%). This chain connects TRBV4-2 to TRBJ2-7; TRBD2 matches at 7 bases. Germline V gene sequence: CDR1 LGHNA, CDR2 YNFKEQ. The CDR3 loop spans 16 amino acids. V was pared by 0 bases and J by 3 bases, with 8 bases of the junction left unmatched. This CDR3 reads CASSQEDTGGYYEQYF. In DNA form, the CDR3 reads TGTGCCAGCAGCCAAGAAGACACCGGGGGGTACTACGAGCAGTACTTC.

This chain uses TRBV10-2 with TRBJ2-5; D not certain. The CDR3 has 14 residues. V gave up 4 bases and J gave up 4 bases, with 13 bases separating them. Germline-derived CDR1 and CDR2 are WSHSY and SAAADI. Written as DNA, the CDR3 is TGCGCCAGCAGTGGAGGTGGGATAAGAGAGACCCAGTACTTC. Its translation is CASSGGGIRETQYF.

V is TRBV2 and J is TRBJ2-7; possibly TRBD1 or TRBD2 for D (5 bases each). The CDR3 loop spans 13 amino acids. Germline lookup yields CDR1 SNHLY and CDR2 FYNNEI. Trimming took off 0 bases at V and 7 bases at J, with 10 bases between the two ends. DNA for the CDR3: TGTGCCAGCAGTGAAGCAAGGTGGGGGGAGCAGTACTTC. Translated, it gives CASSEARWGEQYF.

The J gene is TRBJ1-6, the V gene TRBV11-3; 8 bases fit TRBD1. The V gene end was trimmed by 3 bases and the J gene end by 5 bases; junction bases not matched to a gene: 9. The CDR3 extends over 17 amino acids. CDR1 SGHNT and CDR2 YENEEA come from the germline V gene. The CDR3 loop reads CASSFARTGPNNSPLHF. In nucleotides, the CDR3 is TGTGCCAGCAGCTTCGCCAGGACAGGGCCAAATAATTCACCCCTCCACTTT.

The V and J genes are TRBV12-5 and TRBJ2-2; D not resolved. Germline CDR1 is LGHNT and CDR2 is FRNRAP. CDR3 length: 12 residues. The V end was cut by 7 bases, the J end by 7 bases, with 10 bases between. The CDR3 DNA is TGTGCTAGTGCCCCCGCGAGCGGGGAGCTGTTTTTT. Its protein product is CASAPASGELFF.

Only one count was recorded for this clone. The CDR3 bases are TGTGCCTGGACACTCCTAGCGGGAGGGAGCTCAGATACGCAGTATTTT. Translated: CAWTLLAGGSSDTQYF. The V and J genes are TRBV30 and TRBJ2-3, with TRBD2 identical over 12 bases. Losses at the gene ends were 4 bases for V and 4 bases for J; bases not matched to a gene: 9. Germline assignment: CDR1 GTSNPN and CDR2 SVGIG (reference sequence). CDR3 length equals 16 residues.

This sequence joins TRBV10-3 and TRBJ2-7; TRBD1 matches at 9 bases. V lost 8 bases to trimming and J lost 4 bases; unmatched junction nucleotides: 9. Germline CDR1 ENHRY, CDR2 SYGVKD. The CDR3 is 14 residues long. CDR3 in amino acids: CAIFPSGTGYEQYF. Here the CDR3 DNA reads TGTGCCATCTTCCCCTCCGGGACAGGGTACGAGCAGTACTTC.

CDR3: CASSQDLGPTNSPLHF. CDR3 nucleotide sequence: TGTGCCAGCAGCCAAGATCTTGGACCGACTAATTCACCCCTCCACTTT. The genes are TRBV14 and TRBJ1-6; D is undetermined. Looked up from germline, CDR1 is SGHDN and CDR2 is FVKESK. There are 16 residues in the CDR3. V lost 0 bases, J lost 6 bases, and 12 bases lay in between.

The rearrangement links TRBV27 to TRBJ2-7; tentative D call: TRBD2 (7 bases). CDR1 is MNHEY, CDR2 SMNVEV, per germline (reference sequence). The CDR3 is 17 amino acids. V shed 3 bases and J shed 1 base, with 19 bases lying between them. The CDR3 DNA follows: TGTGCCAGCAGTTTCGTAGGCGGGGGACAACATTCCTACGAGCAGTACTTC. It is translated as CASSFVGGGQHSYEQYF.

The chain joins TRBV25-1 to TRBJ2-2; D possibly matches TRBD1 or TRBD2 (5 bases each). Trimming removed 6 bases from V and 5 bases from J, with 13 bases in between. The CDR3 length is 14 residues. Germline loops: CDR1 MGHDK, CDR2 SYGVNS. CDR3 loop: CASSQGPSTGELFF. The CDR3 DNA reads TGTGCCAGCAGCCAGGGACCATCGACCGGGGAGCTGTTTTTT. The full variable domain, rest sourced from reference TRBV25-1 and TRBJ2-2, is EADIYQTPRYLVIGTGKKITLECSQTMGHDKMYWYQQDPGMELHLIHYSYGVNSTEKGDLSSESTVSRIRTEHFPLTLESARPSHTSQYLCASSQGPSTGELFFGEGSRLTVL.

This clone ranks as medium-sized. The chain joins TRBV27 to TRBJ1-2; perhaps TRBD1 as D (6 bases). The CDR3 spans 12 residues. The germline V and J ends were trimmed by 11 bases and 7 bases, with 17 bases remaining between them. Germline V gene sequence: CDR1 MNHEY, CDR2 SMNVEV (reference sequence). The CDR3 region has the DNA TGTGCCTCGGGGGCGTTGGGCCTTGGCTACACCTTC. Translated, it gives CASGALGLGYTF.

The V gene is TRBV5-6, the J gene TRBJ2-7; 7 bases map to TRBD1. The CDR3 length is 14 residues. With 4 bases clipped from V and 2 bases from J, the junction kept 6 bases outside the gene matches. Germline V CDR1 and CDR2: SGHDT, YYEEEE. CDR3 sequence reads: CASSNLQGTYEQYF. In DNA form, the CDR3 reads TGTGCCAGCAGCAACCTACAGGGGACCTACGAGCAGTACTTC.

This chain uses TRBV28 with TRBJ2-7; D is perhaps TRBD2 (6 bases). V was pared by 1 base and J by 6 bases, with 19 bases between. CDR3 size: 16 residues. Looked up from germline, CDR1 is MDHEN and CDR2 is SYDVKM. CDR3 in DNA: TGTGCCAGCAGTTTATCAACGGGAGAGGGGTCTGGCGAGCAGTACTTC. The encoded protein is CASSLSTGEGSGEQYF.

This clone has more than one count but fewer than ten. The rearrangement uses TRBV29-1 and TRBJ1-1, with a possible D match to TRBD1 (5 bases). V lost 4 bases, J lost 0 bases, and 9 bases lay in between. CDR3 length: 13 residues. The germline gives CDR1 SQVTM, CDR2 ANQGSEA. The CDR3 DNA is TGCAGCGTTGGAGAGGGGATGAACACTGAAGCTTTCTTT. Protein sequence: CSVGEGMNTEAFF.

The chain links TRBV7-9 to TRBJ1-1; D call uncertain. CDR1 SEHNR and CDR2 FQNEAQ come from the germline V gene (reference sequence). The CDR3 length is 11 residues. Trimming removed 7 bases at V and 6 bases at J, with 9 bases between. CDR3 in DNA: TGTGCCAGCACTCTACTTTCTGAAGCTTTCTTT. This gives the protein CASTLLSEAFF.

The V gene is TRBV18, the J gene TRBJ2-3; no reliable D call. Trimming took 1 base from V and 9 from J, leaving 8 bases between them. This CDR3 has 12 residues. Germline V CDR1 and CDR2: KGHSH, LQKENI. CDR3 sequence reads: CASSPQGWTQYF. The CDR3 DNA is TGTGCCAGCTCACCACAAGGTTGGACGCAGTATTTT.

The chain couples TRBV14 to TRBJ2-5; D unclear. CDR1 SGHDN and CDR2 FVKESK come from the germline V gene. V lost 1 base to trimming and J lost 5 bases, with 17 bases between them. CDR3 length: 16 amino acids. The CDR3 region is CASSQGLGLSRETQYF. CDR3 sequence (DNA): TGTGCCAGCAGCCAAGGCCTAGGTTTGAGCCGGGAGACCCAGTACTTC.

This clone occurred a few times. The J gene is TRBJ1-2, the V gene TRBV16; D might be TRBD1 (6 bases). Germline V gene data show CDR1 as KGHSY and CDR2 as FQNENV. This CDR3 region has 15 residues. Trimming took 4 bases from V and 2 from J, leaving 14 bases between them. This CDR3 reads CASSRKPGQNYGYTF. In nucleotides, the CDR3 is TGTGCCAGCAGCCGAAAACCGGGACAAAACTATGGCTACACCTTC.

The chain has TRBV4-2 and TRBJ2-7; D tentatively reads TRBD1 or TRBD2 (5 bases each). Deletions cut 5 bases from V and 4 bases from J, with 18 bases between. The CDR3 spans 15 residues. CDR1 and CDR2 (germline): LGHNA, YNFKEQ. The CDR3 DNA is TGTGCCAGCAGCATTACCGGGACCGCCCGTTACGAGCAGTACTTC. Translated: CASSITGTARYEQYF.

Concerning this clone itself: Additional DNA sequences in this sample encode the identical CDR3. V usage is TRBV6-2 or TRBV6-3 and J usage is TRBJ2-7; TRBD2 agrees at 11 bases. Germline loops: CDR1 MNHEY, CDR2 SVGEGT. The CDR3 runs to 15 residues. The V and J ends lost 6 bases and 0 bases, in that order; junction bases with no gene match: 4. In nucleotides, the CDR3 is TGTGCCAGCAGCCTCACTAGCGGGAGCTCCTACGAGCAGTACTTC. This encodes CASSLTSGSSYEQYF.

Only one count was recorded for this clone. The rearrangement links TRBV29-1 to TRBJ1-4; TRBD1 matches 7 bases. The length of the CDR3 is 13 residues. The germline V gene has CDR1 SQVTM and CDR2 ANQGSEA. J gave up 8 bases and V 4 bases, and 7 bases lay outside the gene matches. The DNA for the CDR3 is TGCAGCGTTGCCAGGGGGTCGAACGAAAAACTGTTTTTT. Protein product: CSVARGSNEKLFF.

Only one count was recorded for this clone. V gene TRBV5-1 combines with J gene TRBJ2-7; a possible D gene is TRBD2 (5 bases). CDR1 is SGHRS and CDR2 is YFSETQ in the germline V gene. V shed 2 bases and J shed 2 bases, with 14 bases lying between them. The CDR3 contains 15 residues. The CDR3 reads CASSFSAGDTYEQYF. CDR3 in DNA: TGCGCCAGCAGCTTTTCGGCGGGTGACACCTACGAGCAGTACTTC.

CDR3 nucleotide sequence: TGTGCCAGCAGCCCGACCGCAGGGGCCCCGGGTGACGAGCAGTACTTC. Its translation: CASSPTAGAPGDEQYF. This chain connects TRBV7-9 to TRBJ2-7; a weak D match, TRBD1 (6 bases). CDR1 and CDR2 (germline): SEHNR, FQNEAQ (reference sequence). The CDR3 covers 16 residues. The ends were cut back, 5 bases at V and 5 bases at J, with 22 bases in the middle.

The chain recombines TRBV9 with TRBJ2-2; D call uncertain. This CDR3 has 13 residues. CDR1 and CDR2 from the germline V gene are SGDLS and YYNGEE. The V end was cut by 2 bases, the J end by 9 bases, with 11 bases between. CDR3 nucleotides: TGTGCCAGCAGCGTCGGGTGGAACCGGGAGCTGTTTTTT. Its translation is CASSVGWNRELFF. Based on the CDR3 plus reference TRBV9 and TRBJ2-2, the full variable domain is DSGVTQTPKHLITATGQRVTLRCSPRSGDLSVYWYQQSLDQGLQFLIQYYNGEERAKGNILERFSAQQFPDLHSELNLSSLELGDSALYFCASSVGWNRELFFGEGSRLTVL.

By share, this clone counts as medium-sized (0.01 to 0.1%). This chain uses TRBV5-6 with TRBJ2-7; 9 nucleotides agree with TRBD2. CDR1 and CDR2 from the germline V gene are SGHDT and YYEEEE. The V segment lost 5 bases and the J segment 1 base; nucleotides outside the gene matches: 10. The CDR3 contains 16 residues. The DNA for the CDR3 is TGTGCCAGCAGTTCTTTAGCGGGAGAAGGGTCCTACGAGCAGTACTTC. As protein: CASSSLAGEGSYEQYF. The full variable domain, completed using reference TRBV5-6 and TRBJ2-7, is DAGVTQSPTHLIKTRGQQVTLRCSPKSGHDTVSWYQQALGQGPQFIFQYYEEEERQRGNFPDRFSGHQFPNYSSELNVNALLLGDSALYLCASSSLAGEGSYEQYFGPGTRLTVT.

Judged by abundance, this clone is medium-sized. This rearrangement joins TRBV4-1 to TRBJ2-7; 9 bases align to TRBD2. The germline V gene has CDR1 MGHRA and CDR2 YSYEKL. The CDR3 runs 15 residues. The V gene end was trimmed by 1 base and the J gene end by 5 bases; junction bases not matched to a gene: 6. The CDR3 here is CASSQGLAVLDEQYF. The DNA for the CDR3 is TGCGCCAGCAGCCAAGGACTAGCGGTCCTGGACGAGCAGTACTTC.